This T cell receptor (beta chain) emerged from a study of shared clonotypes between healthy human individuals. Whole-study context: CD8 memory received one plate per donor, CD8 naive two, CD4 memory three and CD4 naive three. General study findings and limits: In general, naive subsets displayed greater estimated richness than memory subsets did. In contrast to clonotypes shared by all four donors, non-shared clonotypes had lower generation probabilities.

This CDR3 comprises 13 residues. Trimming removed 4 bases from V and 4 bases from J, with 10 bases in between. Germline CDR1 SGHAT, CDR2 FQNNGV. Only a few counts were recorded for this clone. Its antigen remains unidentified. The input for sorted-subset replicate PCRs was around 0.2 ug DNA, around 27,000 T cell genomes. Some clones are missing from TCRdb's copy, which holds only in-frame ones; the method was immunoSEQ multiplex PCR. The sample holds 900,000 to 1,200,000 clones, more than 75% seen once. The V and J genes are TRBV11-2 and TRBJ1-2; D is unresolved. The receptor comes from a man between 18 and 35 years old in good health. Some clones in this sample may be carry-over from other donors' samples. Sequencing was performed on memory CD4+ T cells from PBMCs. Specified subset: CD45RA-negative fraction. The CDR3 coding sequence is TGTGCCAGCAGCTCCTCTCGAAGCTATGGCTACACCTTC. The encoded protein is CASSSSRSYGYTF.